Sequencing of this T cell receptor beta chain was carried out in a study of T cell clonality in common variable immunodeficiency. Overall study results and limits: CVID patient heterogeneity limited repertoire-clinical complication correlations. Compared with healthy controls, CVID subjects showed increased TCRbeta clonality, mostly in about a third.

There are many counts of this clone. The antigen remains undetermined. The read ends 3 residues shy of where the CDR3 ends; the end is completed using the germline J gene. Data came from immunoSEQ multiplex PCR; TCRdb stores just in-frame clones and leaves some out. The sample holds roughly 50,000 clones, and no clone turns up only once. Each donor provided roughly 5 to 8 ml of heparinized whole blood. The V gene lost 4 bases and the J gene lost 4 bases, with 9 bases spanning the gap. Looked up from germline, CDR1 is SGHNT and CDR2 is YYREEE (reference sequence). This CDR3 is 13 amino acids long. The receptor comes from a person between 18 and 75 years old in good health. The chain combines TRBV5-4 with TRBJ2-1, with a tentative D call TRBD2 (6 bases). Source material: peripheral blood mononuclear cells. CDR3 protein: CASSPAGYNEQFF. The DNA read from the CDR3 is TGTGCCAGCAGCCCCGCGGGGTACAATGAG.